This TCR beta chain derives from a study of cytomegalovirus exposure and HLA in healthy donors. Study details: Counted in an early data release were about 85 million unique TCRs from HLA-typed donors.

PCR involved 60 Vbeta and 13 Jbeta primers. Clones were read by immunoSEQ multiplex PCR, and TCRdb kept only the in-frame ones, dropping some. The sample holds around 54,000 clones, 60% to 85% seen once. Germline lookup yields CDR1 SGHNT and CDR2 YYREEE (reference sequence). The CDR3 has 16 residues. V shed 0 bases and J shed 6 bases, with 15 bases lying between them. Study-wide points: The productive fraction for most TCR beta V segments was about 87% or about 30% in an earlier analysis. Clonal expansion was found to be greater in HLA-associated TCR beta chains than in equally common others in a later analysis. Later analysis suggested most CMV-associated TCR beta chains were HLA-restricted.

As to this clone: Its antigen is still unknown.

Material: PBMCs. The TCR sequence derives from a man aged 25-45 years in good health and CMV-seropositive. This rearrangement joins TRBV5-4 to TRBJ2-2; possible D gene TRBD2, 7 bases. The CDR3 reads CASSLARGGAPGELFF. For the CDR3, the DNA is TGTGCCAGCAGCTTGGCCCGAGGGGGGGCGCCCGGGGAGCTGTTTTTT.